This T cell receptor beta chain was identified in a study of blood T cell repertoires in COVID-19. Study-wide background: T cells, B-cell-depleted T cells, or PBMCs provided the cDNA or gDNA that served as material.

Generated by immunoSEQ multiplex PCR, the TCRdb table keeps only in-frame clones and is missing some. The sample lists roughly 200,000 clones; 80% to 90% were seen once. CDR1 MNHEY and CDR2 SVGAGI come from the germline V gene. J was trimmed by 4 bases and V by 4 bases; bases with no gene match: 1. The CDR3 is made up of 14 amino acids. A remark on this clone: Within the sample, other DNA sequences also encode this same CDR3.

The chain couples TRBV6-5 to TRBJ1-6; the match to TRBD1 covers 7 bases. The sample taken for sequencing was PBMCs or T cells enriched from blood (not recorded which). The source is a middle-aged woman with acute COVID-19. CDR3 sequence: CASSLTGYNSPLHF. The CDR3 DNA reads TGTGCCAGCAGTTTGACAGGGTATAATTCACCCCTCCACTTT.